The T cell receptor (beta chain) under discussion was sequenced for a study of blood T cell repertoires in COVID-19. Trimming removed 1 base at V and 4 bases at J, with 17 bases between. Per the germline V gene, CDR1 is MNHEY and CDR2 is SMNVEV (reference sequence). CDR3 length equals 17 residues. Using immunoSEQ multiplex PCR, the repertoire was profiled, and TCRdb retains in-frame clones only, with some absent. The table includes some 200,000 clones, approximately 85% detected once. The chain employs TRBV27 and TRBJ1-5; TRBD1 might be the D (5 bases). The sequence derives from an older woman with acute or convalescent COVID-19. The sample was peripheral blood. The CDR3 nucleotides read TGTGCCAGCAGTTTATTGCCCCTGGAGGGGACTAATCAGCCCCAGCATTTT. This encodes CASSLLPLEGTNQPQHF.